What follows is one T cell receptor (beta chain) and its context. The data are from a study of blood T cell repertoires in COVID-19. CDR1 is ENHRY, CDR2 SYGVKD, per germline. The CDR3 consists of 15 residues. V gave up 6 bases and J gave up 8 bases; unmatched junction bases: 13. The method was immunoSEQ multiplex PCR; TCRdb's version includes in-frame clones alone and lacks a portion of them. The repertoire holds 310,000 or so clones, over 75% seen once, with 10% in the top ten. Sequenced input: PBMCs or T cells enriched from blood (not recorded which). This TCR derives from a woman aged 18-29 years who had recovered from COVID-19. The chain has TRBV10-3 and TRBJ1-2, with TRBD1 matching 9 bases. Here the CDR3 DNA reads TGTGCCATCAGCGAATTTTGGGGACAGGGAGCAGGCTACACCTTC. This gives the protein CAISEFWGQGAGYTF.